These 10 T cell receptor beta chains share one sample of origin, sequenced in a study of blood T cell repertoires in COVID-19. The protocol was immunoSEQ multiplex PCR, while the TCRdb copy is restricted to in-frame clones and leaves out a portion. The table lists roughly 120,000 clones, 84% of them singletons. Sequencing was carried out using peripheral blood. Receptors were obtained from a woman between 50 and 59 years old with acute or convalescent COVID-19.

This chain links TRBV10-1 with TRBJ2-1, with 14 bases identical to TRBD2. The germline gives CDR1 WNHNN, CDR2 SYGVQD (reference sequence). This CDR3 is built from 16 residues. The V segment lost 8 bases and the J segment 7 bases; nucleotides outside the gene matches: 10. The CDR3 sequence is CASSRLAGGVVNEQFF. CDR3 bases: TGCGCCAGCTCCCGACTAGCGGGGGGGGTGGTGAATGAGCAGTTCTTC.

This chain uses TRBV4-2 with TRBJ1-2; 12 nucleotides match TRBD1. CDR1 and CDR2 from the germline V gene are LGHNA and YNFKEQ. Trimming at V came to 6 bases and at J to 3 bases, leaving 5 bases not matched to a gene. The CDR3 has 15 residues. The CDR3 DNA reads TGTGCCAGCAGGGGACAGGGGGCGGGTGACTATGGCTACACCTTC. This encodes CASRGQGAGDYGYTF.

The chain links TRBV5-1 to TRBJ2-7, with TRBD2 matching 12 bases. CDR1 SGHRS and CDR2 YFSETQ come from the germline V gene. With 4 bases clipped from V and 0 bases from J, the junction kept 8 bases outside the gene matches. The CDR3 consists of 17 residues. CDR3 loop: CASSQVLAGGLSYEQYF. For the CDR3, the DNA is TGCGCCAGCAGCCAGGTACTAGCGGGGGGTCTCTCCTACGAGCAGTACTTC.

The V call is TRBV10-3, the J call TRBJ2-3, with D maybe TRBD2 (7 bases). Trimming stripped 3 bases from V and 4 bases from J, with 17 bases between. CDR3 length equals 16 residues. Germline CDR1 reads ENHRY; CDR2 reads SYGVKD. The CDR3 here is CAISEHKGGGADTQYF. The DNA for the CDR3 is TGTGCCATCAGTGAACATAAGGGGGGGGGCGCAGATACGCAGTATTTT.

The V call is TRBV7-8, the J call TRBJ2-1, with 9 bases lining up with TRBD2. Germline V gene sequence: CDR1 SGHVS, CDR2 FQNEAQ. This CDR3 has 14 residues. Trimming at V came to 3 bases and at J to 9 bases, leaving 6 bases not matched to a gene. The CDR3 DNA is TGTGCCAGCAGCTTGCCTAGCGGGGTGGGTGAGCAGTTCTTC. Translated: CASSLPSGVGEQFF.

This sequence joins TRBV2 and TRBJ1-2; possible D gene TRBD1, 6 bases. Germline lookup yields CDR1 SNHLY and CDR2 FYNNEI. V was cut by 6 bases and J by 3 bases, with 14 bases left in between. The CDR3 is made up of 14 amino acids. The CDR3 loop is CASSTQGSDYGYTF. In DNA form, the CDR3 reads TGTGCCAGCAGCACACAGGGTTCGGACTATGGCTACACCTTC.

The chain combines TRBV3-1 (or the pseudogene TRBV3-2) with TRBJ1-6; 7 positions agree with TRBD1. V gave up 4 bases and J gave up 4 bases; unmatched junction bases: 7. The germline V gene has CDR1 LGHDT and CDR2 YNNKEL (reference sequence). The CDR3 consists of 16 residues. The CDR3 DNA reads TGTGCCAGCAGCCCCCGGGGACAGCATTATAATTCACCCCTCCACTTT. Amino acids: CASSPRGQHYNSPLHF.

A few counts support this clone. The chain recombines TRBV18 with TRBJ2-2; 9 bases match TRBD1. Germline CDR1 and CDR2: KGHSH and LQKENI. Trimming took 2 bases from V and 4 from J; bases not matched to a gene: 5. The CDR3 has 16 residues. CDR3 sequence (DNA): TGTGCCAGCTCACCAATGGGACAGGGCCCCACCGGGGAGCTGTTTTTT. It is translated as CASSPMGQGPTGELFF.

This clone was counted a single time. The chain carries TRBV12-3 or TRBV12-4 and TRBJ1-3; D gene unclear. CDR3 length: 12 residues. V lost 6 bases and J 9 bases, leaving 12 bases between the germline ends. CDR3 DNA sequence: TGTGCCAGCAGCCTCGCTGGAGCCACCATATATTTT. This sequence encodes CASSLAGATIYF.

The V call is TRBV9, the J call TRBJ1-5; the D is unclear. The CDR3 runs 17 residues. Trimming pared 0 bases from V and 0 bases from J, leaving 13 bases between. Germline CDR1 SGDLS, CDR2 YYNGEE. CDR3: CASSVGELHYSNQPQHF. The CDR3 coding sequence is TGTGCCAGCAGCGTAGGGGAGCTACACTATAGCAATCAGCCCCAGCATTTT.